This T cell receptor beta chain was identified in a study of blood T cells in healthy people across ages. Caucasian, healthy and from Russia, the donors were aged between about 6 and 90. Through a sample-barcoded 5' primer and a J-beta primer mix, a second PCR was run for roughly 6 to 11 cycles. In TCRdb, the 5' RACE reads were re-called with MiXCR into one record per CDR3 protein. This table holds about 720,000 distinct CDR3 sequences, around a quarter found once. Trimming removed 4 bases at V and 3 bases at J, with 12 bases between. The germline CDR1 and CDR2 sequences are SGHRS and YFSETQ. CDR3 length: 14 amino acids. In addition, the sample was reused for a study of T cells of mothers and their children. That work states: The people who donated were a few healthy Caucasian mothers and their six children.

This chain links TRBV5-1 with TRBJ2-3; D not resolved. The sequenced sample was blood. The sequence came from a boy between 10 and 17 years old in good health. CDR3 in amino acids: CASSGGGRTDTQYF. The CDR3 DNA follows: TGCGCCAGCAGCGGCGGTGGACGTACAGATACGCAGTATTTT.